This entry is about one TCR beta chain. No antigen is known for it. The data are from a study of blood T cells in healthy people across ages. Study-level background: Per every two T cells, about one barcoded beta molecule was captured by template switching.

Findings and limits, study-wide: CMV status of donors was not determined, possibly confounding expanded clonotype changes.

The use of a sample-barcoded 5' primer and a J-beta primer mix characterized a second PCR of roughly 6 to 11 cycles. TCRdb ran MiXCR on the 5' RACE reads and lists one entry per CDR3 protein. The top ten clones hold 25% to 30% of a sample with fewer than 700,000 distinct CDR3 sequences, around two fifths of them seen once. Trimming took 7 bases from V and 0 from J, leaving 27 bases between them. The CDR3 has 20 amino acids. Per the germline V gene, CDR1 is MDHEN and CDR2 is SYDVKM. The receptor was isolated from a man older than 75 in good health. The chain is built from TRBV28 and TRBJ2-2; D not resolved. The sequenced material came from blood. The CDR3 DNA follows: TGTGCCAGCATATCACATGCAGTAAGGCCCCGGTATGCGAACACCGGGGAGCTGTTTTTT. Protein product: CASISHAVRPRYANTGELFF.